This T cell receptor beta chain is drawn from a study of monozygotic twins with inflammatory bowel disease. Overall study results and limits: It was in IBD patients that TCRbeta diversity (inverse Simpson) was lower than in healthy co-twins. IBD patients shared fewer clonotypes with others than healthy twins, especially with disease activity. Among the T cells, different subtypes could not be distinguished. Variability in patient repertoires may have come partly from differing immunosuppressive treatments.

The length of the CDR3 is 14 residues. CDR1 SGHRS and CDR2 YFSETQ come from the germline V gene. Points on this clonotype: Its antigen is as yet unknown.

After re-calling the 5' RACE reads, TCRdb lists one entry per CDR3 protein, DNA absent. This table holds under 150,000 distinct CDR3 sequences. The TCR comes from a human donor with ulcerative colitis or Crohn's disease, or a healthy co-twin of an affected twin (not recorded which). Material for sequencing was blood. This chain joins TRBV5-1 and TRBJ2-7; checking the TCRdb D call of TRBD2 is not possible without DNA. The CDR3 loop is CASSWAGTAYEQYF. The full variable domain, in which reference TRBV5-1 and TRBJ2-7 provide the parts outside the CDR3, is KAGVTQTPRYLIKTRGQQVTLSCSPISGHRSVSWYQQTPGQGLQFLFEYFSETQRNKGNFPGRFSGRQFSNSRSEMNVSTLELGDSALYLCASSWAGTAYEQYFGPGTRLTVT.